The 6 T cell receptor beta chains below all came from one sample that was sequenced in a study of T-cell memory formation after mild COVID-19. TCRdb recomputed calls from the 5' RACE reads with MiXCR, one row per CDR3 protein. The sample records about 400,000 distinct CDR3 sequences, 15% to 20% being singletons. The material sequenced was PBMCs or a T cell subset sorted from them (not recorded which). These receptor sequences come from a man aged 18 to 30 who had mild COVID-19 (a few samples of this study predate the infection). Cell type and time point are not known.

This clonotype has a count of ten or more. J is TRBJ1-4 and V is TRBV10-3, with D unclear. V lost 6 bases and J lost 8, with 13 bases in between. Germline values: CDR1 ENHRY, CDR2 SYGVKD. CDR3 length equals 13 residues. CDR3 DNA sequence: TGTGCCATCAGGCCGGGAACGGGGGAAAAACTGTTTTTT. Translating gives CAIRPGTGEKLFF.

This clonotype was recorded a few times. V usage is TRBV7-2 and J usage is TRBJ2-1; 9 nucleotides line up with TRBD1. Trimming took 4 bases from V and 4 from J; bases not matched to a gene: 8. The CDR3 totals 16 residues. Germline assignment: CDR1 SGHTA and CDR2 FQGNSA. The DNA for the CDR3 is TGTGCCAGCAGCTCGGGACCGGGACAGGGATACAATGAGCAGTTCTTC. Translated, it gives CASSSGPGQGYNEQFF. Full variable domain (remainder filled in from reference TRBV7-2 and TRBJ2-1): GAGVSQSPSNKVTEKGKDVELRCDPISGHTALYWYRQSLGQGLEFLIYFQGNSAPDKSGLPSDRFSAERTGGSVSTLTIQRTQQEDSAVYLCASSSGPGQGYNEQFFGPGTRLTVL.

The DNA for the CDR3 is TGTGCCAGCAGCTTACGGGAAATGGGCGACACTGAAGCTTTCTTT. The encoded protein is CASSLREMGDTEAFF. V is TRBV7-3 and J is TRBJ1-1; D unclear. V lost 2 bases to trimming and J lost 3 bases, with 13 bases between them. The germline CDR1 and CDR2 sequences are SGHTA and FQGTGA. This CDR3 is built from 15 residues. The complete variable domain, with remaining parts taken from reference TRBV7-3 and TRBJ1-1, reads GAGVSQTPSNKVTEKGKYVELRCDPISGHTALYWYRQSLGQGPEFLIYFQGTGAADDSGLPNDRFFAVRPEGSVSTLKIQRTERGDSAVYLCASSLREMGDTEAFFGQGTRLTVV.

The gene calls are TRBV5-6 and TRBJ1-1; the D is unclear. V was trimmed by 0 bases and J by 1 base, leaving 13 bases between them. The germline V gene has CDR1 SGHDT and CDR2 YYEEEE. The CDR3 runs 16 residues. The CDR3 sequence: CASSLAGLIGNTEAFF. In DNA, the CDR3 is TGTGCCAGCAGCTTGGCCGGCCTCATCGGGAACACTGAAGCTTTCTTT.

The rearrangement joins TRBV5-1 to TRBJ1-5; D not certain. Trimming stripped 1 base from V and 0 bases from J, with 11 bases between. Germline-derived CDR1 and CDR2 are SGHRS and YFSETQ. This CDR3 has 16 amino acids. DNA for the CDR3: TGCGCCAGCAGCTTGATGGAAGTATATAGCAATCAGCCCCAGCATTTT. Encoded protein: CASSLMEVYSNQPQHF.

The sample holds a few counts of this clonotype. This chain connects TRBV29-1 to TRBJ1-2; TRBD1 agrees at 10 bases. The junction had 9 bases not matched to a gene; V was cut back by 5 bases and J by 3 bases. Germline V gene lookup returns CDR1 SQVTM and CDR2 ANQGSEA. The CDR3 runs to 15 residues. CDR3 nucleotide sequence: TGCAGCGTTACTAACTCCGGGACAGGGGACTATGGCTACACCTTC. Amino acids: CSVTNSGTGDYGYTF. The complete variable domain, with remaining parts taken from reference TRBV29-1 and TRBJ1-2, reads SAVISQKPSRDICQRGTSLTIQCQVDSQVTMMFWYRQQPGQSLTLIATANQGSEATYESGFVIDKFPISRPNLTFSTLTVSNMSPEDSSIYLCSVTNSGTGDYGYTFGSGTRLTVV.